This TCR beta chain came from a study of blood T cells in healthy people across ages. The CDR3 totals 14 residues. The germline CDR1 and CDR2 sequences are MNHEY and SMNVEV (reference sequence). Together with a sample-barcoded 5' primer, a J-beta primer mix was included in a second PCR lasting roughly 6 to 12 cycles. Each CDR3 protein gets one entry after TCRdb re-called the 5' RACE reads with MiXCR. The sample consists of some 1.4 million distinct CDR3 sequences, 42% of them appearing once. This clonotype was observed a handful of times. The sequenced material came from blood. The chain carries TRBV27 and TRBJ2-5; TRBD2 matches 7 bases. With the DNA end fitting TRBJ2-7 better, the J assignment may be wrong. The TCR sequence derives from a woman younger than 35 in good health. DNA for the CDR3: TGTGCCAGCAGTCCCGGACTAGAGGGCGACGAGCAGTACTTC. Protein: CASSPGLEGDEQYF.